The 14 T cell receptor beta chains reported below all come from one sample, sequenced in a study of spatial heterogeneity in lung cancer. The sample's time point: sample taken at primary tumor resection. Unsorted tumor, nontumor lung tissue or cryopreserved PBMC supplied the whole RNA. TCRdb reprocessed the 5' RACE reads with MiXCR, giving one entry per CDR3 protein. Of about 13,000 distinct CDR3 sequences in the sample, 5% to 5.5% are singletons; the top ten hold about 40%. Sample: lung tumor tissue, taken at surgery. These receptors were collected from a human donor with early-stage non-small cell lung cancer.

A word on this clonotype: A library made for alpha chains picked up this beta chain off target, so its size means little. V gene TRBV13 combines with J gene TRBJ2-3; the match to TRBD2 covers 10 bases. The CDR3 runs 14 residues. V was pared by 5 bases and J by 4 bases, with 3 bases of the junction left unmatched. Germline V gene sequence: CDR1 PRHDT, CDR2 FYEKMQ (reference sequence). CDR3 coding DNA: TGTGCCAGCAGCCTAAGCGGGGGGGCAGATACGCAGTATTTT. Protein sequence: CASSLSGGADTQYF. Complete variable domain (other parts from reference TRBV13 and TRBJ2-3): AAGVIQSPRHLIKEKRETATLKCYPIPRHDTVYWYQQGPGQDPQFLISFYEKMQSDKGSIPDRFSAQQFSDYHSELNMSSLELGDSALYFCASSLSGGADTQYFGPGTRLTVL.

The table lists this clonotype with many counts. This beta chain is a stray sequence in a library constructed for alpha chains; its clone size is not meaningful. The chain has TRBV5-4 and TRBJ2-2, with 13 bases lining up with TRBD2. The CDR3 covers 16 residues. Germline loops: CDR1 SGHNT, CDR2 YYREEE (reference sequence). J gave up 4 bases and V 3 bases, and 3 bases lay outside the gene matches. The CDR3 protein is CASSSGLAGATGELFF. The CDR3 DNA reads as TGTGCCAGCAGCTCCGGACTAGCGGGAGCCACCGGGGAGCTGTTTTTT.

The table lists this clonotype with many counts. A library prepared for alpha chains yielded this beta chain as an off-target read; its size is of little meaning. The chain links TRBV20-1 to TRBJ2-1; D possibly corresponds to TRBD2 (6 bases). This CDR3 has 14 residues. CDR1 is DFQATT, CDR2 SNEGSKA, per germline (reference sequence). V lost 6 bases, J lost 1 base, and 13 bases lay in between. The CDR3 DNA is TGCAGTGCATCGGGGGTATTATCCTACAATGAGCAGTTCTTC. Its translation: CSASGVLSYNEQFF.

In its sample, this clonotype was seen many times. This beta chain slipped into a library made for alpha chains as a stray read, so its size is not meaningful. The rearrangement uses TRBV27 and TRBJ1-5; D may be TRBD1 (5 bases). Germline CDR1 MNHEY, CDR2 SMNVEV (reference sequence). The CDR3 sequence is 18 residues long. V lost 6 bases, J lost 1 base, and 22 bases lay in between. This chain's CDR3 is CASSLRGPPGLSNQPQHF. Here the CDR3 DNA reads TGTGCCAGCAGCCTTAGAGGGCCGCCGGGGCTGAGCAATCAGCCCCAGCATTTT.

This clonotype was observed many times. This beta chain came through as a stray read in a library set up for alpha chains, and its size says little. This chain connects TRBV7-9 to TRBJ2-2, with D tentatively TRBD2 (5 bases). The V end lost 5 bases, the J end lost 4 bases, and 14 bases lay between the germline ends. The CDR3 is 15 residues long. The germline V gene encodes CDR1 SEHNR and CDR2 FQNEAQ (reference sequence). CDR3 loop: CASSPSGISTGELFF. CDR3 sequence (DNA): TGTGCCAGCAGCCCCTCCGGGATTTCCACCGGGGAGCTGTTTTTT.

As for this clonotype: A library made for alpha chains picked up this beta chain off target, so its size means little. The chain recombines TRBV12-3 or TRBV12-4 with TRBJ1-1; D is unclear. This CDR3 contains 12 residues. V gave up 5 bases and J gave up 1 base, with 5 bases separating them. CDR3 protein: CASSETNTEAFF. Written as DNA, the CDR3 is TGTGCCAGCAGTGAGACGAACACTGAAGCTTTCTTT.

Many counts were recorded for this clonotype. In a library made to pick up alpha chains, this beta chain is a stray read with a size that means little. The chain employs TRBV20-1 and TRBJ1-2; D is ambiguous. Germline lookup yields CDR1 DFQATT and CDR2 SNEGSKA (reference sequence). Trimming shortened V by 6 bases and J by 3 bases, and 14 bases separated the two germline ends. This CDR3 comprises 13 residues. The CDR3 protein is CSAVPGTDYGYTF. CDR3 DNA sequence: TGCAGTGCAGTCCCTGGAACCGACTATGGCTACACCTTC.

This clonotype was found many times. This beta chain lies outside the target of a library built for alpha chains; its clone size means little. The chain carries TRBV5-1 and TRBJ2-2, with D maybe TRBD1 (5 bases). Germline CDR1 and CDR2: SGHRS and YFSETQ. V dropped 2 bases and J dropped 1 base, with 6 bases sitting between them. This CDR3 has 14 amino acids. As DNA, the CDR3 is TGCGCCAGCAGCTTTACAGGGAACACCGGGGAGCTGTTTTTT. Translation gives CASSFTGNTGELFF.

Many counts were recorded for this clonotype. This beta chain is a stray sequence in a library constructed for alpha chains; its clone size is not meaningful. The gene calls are TRBV2 and TRBJ1-5; perhaps TRBD1 as D (5 bases). Germline lookup yields CDR1 SNHLY and CDR2 FYNNEI. V lost 6 bases to trimming and J lost 2 bases, with 17 bases between them. CDR3 length equals 16 residues. The CDR3 here is CASSELTGSGNQPQHF. The CDR3 bases are TGTGCCAGCAGCGAACTTACAGGTTCCGGCAATCAGCCCCAGCATTTT.

This clonotype was picked up many times. In a library made to pick up alpha chains, this beta chain is a stray read with a size that means little. The rearrangement uses TRBV11-2 and TRBJ2-3, with D perhaps TRBD2 (6 bases). The CDR3 extends over 14 amino acids. Germline CDR1 is SGHAT and CDR2 is FQNNGV. Trimming cost V 5 bases and J 1 base, with 10 bases left between them. CDR3 in DNA: TGTGCCAGCAGCCTTAGCGGAGGCACAGATACGCAGTATTTT. It translates to CASSLSGGTDTQYF.

This clonotype was found many times. A library made for alpha chains picked up this beta chain off target, so its size means little. This chain links TRBV20-1 with TRBJ2-7; TRBD2 matches 7 bases. This CDR3 region has 14 residues. Germline V gene lookup returns CDR1 DFQATT and CDR2 SNEGSKA (reference sequence). V trimming: 4 bases; J trimming: 4 bases; junction bases outside the gene matches: 10. The CDR3 loop is CSAKILIGGYEQYF. The CDR3, as DNA: TGCAGTGCTAAAATCTTGATCGGGGGGTACGAGCAGTACTTC.

This clonotype has a count of ten or more. This beta chain came through as a stray read in a library set up for alpha chains, and its size says little. The rearrangement uses TRBV5-6 and TRBJ1-2; the D gene is possibly TRBD1 (6 bases). Germline values: CDR1 SGHDT, CDR2 YYEEEE. The CDR3 runs 15 residues. V was shortened by 4 bases and J by 5 bases, with 18 bases between the two germline ends. The CDR3: CASSLGVQQGYGYTF. CDR3 nucleotides: TGTGCCAGCAGCCTAGGGGTACAACAGGGATATGGCTACACCTTC. Drawing the rest from reference TRBV5-6 and TRBJ1-2, the complete variable domain is DAGVTQSPTHLIKTRGQQVTLRCSPKSGHDTVSWYQQALGQGPQFIFQYYEEEERQRGNFPDRFSGHQFPNYSSELNVNALLLGDSALYLCASSLGVQQGYGYTFGSGTRLTVV.

This clonotype was seen repeatedly, ten times or more. For a library built for alpha chains, this beta chain is a stray read; little rests on its size. The chain is built from TRBV18 and TRBJ1-2, with D possibly being TRBD1 (5 bases). Deletions cut 4 bases from V and 1 base from J, with 10 bases between. Germline CDR1 KGHSH, CDR2 LQKENI. The CDR3 is 14 residues long. Here the CDR3 DNA reads TGTGCCAGCTCACAGGGGATGGATAACTATGGCTACACCTTC. Residues: CASSQGMDNYGYTF.

Many counts were recorded for this clonotype. This beta chain is off target for a library built for alpha chains, so its abundance means little. The chain has TRBV5-5 and TRBJ2-7, with D unresolved. Germline values: CDR1 SGHKS, CDR2 YYEKEE (reference sequence). V lost 4 bases to trimming and J lost 4 bases, with 18 bases between them. The CDR3 contains 15 residues. CDR3 sequence: CASSNFPGPQYEQYF. The DNA for the CDR3 is TGTGCCAGCAGCAACTTCCCCGGCCCCCAATACGAGCAGTACTTC.